This is a list of T cell receptor beta chains from one sample in a study of shared clonotypes between healthy human individuals. This table comes from immunoSEQ multiplex PCR, and its TCRdb copy is limited to in-frame clones, with some not included. Of around 240,000 clones in the sample, 65% to 70% are singletons; the top ten hold roughly 11%. The sample was memory CD4+ T cells sorted from blood. The receptors were gathered from a man aged 25 to 40 in good health. Both conserved end residues are part of each CDR3.

V gene: TRBV15
CDR3 length: 17
CDR3 protein: CATSRDKASARQETQYF

V gene: TRBV7-8
CDR3 length: 16
CDR3 protein: CASSFLSGSKTDTQYF

V gene: TRBV27
CDR3 length: 15
CDR3 protein: CASSFGQKYYNEQFF

V gene: TRBV2
CDR3 length: 16
CDR3 protein: CAGQPSRLAGTNTQYF

V gene: TRBV18
CDR3 length: 14
CDR3 protein: CASSPGGLPNEQFF

V gene: TRBV18
CDR3 length: 15
CDR3 protein: CASSPSEGMTYEQYF

V gene: TRBV6-1
CDR3 length: 14
CDR3 protein: CASRPGPLQETQYF

V gene: TRBV6-6
CDR3 length: 15
CDR3 protein: CASSFGMESTDTQYF

V gene: TRBV7-2
CDR3 length: 17
CDR3 protein: CASSLGVSGRTQETQYF

V gene: TRBV6-5
CDR3 length: 16
CDR3 protein: CASSYSFSRASDTQYF

V gene: TRBV19
CDR3 length: 16
CDR3 protein: CASSIRPQTSNQPQHF

V gene: TRBV2
CDR3 length: 15
CDR3 protein: CASSDRAVVDQPQHF

V gene: TRBV28
CDR3 length: 15
CDR3 protein: CASSFQQGITGELFF

V gene: TRBV9
CDR3 length: 15
CDR3 protein: CASAKGLTGDYGYTF

V gene: TRBV5-4
CDR3 length: 16
CDR3 protein: CASSPRKESTFNEQFF

V gene: TRBV6-1
CDR3 length: 13
CDR3 protein: CASSVQYQETQYF

V gene: TRBV27
CDR3 length: 15
CDR3 protein: CASSLYRGSYNEQFF

V gene: TRBV2
CDR3 length: 11
CDR3 protein: CASGLGHEQYF

V gene: TRBV18
CDR3 length: 14
CDR3 protein: CASSPGGGPYEQYF

V gene: TRBV9
CDR3 length: 12
CDR3 protein: CASSVQERGYTF